A selection of T cell receptor beta chains follows, all from one sample in a study of T cells in Graves' hyperthyroidism and ophthalmopathy. MiXCR was run by TCRdb on the multiplex PCR reads, yielding one entry per CDR3 protein. The sample shows 300,000 to 500,000 distinct CDR3 sequences, over 12% of them seen only once. What was sequenced was blood. These receptors came from a man aged 45-65 years with Graves' ophthalmopathy. Each CDR3 is given with its conserved first and last residue. A D gene is named only where the DNA matches it firmly.

D gene,V gene,J gene,CDR3 protein
NA,TRBV19,TRBJ2-7,CASSGPGRMIEQYF
NA,TRBV5-1,TRBJ2-2,CASTGRSNTGELFF
NA,TRBV6-5,TRBJ2-7,CASSYSTRGNYEQYF
TRBD2,TRBV3-1,NA,CASSQTSGSSNEQYF
NA,TRBV7-2,TRBJ2-2,CASSLRADFSSANTGELFF
TRBD2,TRBV3-1,TRBJ2-7,CASSFLAGGLSEQYF
NA,TRBV6-1,TRBJ1-4,CASRRDTANEKLFF
NA,TRBV12-3/TRBV12-4,TRBJ2-7,CASSFRRSTGEQYF
TRBD1,TRBV6-5,TRBJ2-1,CASSYSGVGTGNHNEQFF
TRBD2,TRBV11-3,TRBJ2-7,CASSPFSGRAYEQYF
NA,TRBV28,TRBJ1-1,CASSFPSQDGASNTEAFF
NA,TRBV5-1,TRBJ1-1,CASSLERTLNTEAFF
NA,TRBV5-1,TRBJ2-7,CASSLVPGNEQYF
NA,TRBV5-1,TRBJ2-2,CASSKSGANTGELFF
NA,TRBV12-3/TRBV12-4,TRBJ2-5,CASGPSTLAQYF
NA,TRBV7-9,TRBJ2-7,CASSPQGAGGTGEQYF
TRBD1,TRBV29-1,TRBJ2-7,CSVEDRSRGQSYEQYF
TRBD2,TRBV20-1,TRBJ2-5,CSAFKAGGPETQYF
TRBD2,TRBV7-9,TRBJ2-1,CASSLRLAGGNEQFF
TRBD1,TRBV11-2,TRBJ2-7,CASRGQDYEQYF
NA,TRBV2,TRBJ2-7,CASRSAVSSYEQYF
NA,TRBV7-2,TRBJ1-1,CASSFSPMNTEAFF
NA,TRBV4-1,TRBJ1-2,CASSQTGSRGVYTF
TRBD2,TRBV6-6,TRBJ2-7,CASSYGLAGGSSYEQYF
NA,TRBV3-1,TRBJ1-1,CASSRSLVGTEAFF
NA,TRBV30,TRBJ1-5,CAWSVNLVTSRYAQHF
TRBD2,TRBV7-9,TRBJ2-7,CASSLALAGASEQYF
NA,TRBV28,TRBJ2-3,CASSQPGESTDTQYF
NA,TRBV30,TRBJ1-2,CAWTQGGNYGYTF
NA,TRBV5-1,TRBJ2-2,CASSLGHTTGELFF
TRBD1,TRBV28,TRBJ1-5,CASTRGGQGNQPQHF
TRBD1,TRBV29-1,TRBJ1-1,CSVQGVDLYSGEAFF
TRBD2,TRBV4-1,TRBJ2-1,CASSLQSGKHNEQFF
NA,TRBV7-8,TRBJ2-7,CASSLDGRGRGEQYF
TRBD2,TRBV7-6,TRBJ2-5,CASTGTGGYQETQYF
TRBD2,TRBV4-1,TRBJ2-3,CASSQEKTPGLATDTQYF
TRBD1,TRBV28,TRBJ2-5,CASSTTPGQGTETQYF
NA,TRBV5-1,TRBJ2-2,CASSLQLAGELFF
TRBD2,TRBV6-1,TRBJ2-7,CASSSGTSGMVEQYF
TRBD2,TRBV20-1,TRBJ2-1,CSAAWREGPGNEQFF